Below, one TCR beta chain is given with its context. Between the trimmed V and J ends, which lost 1 base and 10 bases, there was a span of 11 bases. The V gene's germline CDR1 is LGHDT and CDR2 YNNKEL (reference sequence). This CDR3 is built from 14 residues. This specimen belongs to a study of T cell responses to AZD1222 COVID-19 vaccine. The table came from immunoSEQ multiplex PCR; TCRdb's copy has only in-frame clones and leaves some out. The top ten clones hold roughly 8% of a sample with about 130,000 clones, approximately 83% of them seen once. The sample in question was peripheral blood, obtained on day 0 of AZD1222 vaccination. The chain employs TRBV3-1 (or the pseudogene TRBV3-2) and TRBJ1-6, with D possibly TRBD1 on 6 matching bases. The sequence was collected from an adult in good health. CDR3 amino acids: CASSQVKGGSPLHF. The CDR3 DNA reads TGTGCCAGCAGCCAAGTGAAGGGGGGCTCACCCCTCCACTTT.